What follows are 24 T cell receptor beta chains derived from one specimen sequenced in a study of Graves' ophthalmopathy and Graves' hyperthyroidism (dated 2018 in TCRdb). These reads were obtained on an Illumina HiSeq 2000. For repertoire sequencing, TCR beta CDR3 regions were amplified from RNA transcripts. The first round of RT-PCR was done with HTBI primers and the Qiagen OneStep RT-PCR kit, and was followed by a second round of multiplex PCR, then size selection and purification. TCRdb handled the public reads itself, with Q25 trimming in fastp and clone calling in MiXCR, and kept productive beta chains. Here each entry gathers all rows of one CDR3 protein and keeps the most common genes and DNA. Across this sample there are almost 750,000 distinct CDR3 sequences, with around 40% seen only once. The leading ten clones occupy around 40% of the sample. Sample: peripheral blood. All receptors come from an adult man with Graves' ophthalmopathy.

This clonotype has ten or more counts. This rearrangement joins TRBV2 to TRBJ1-5; possible D gene TRBD1, 5 bases. Germline values: CDR1 SNHLY, CDR2 FYNNEI. Trimming shortened V by 5 bases and J by 4 bases, and 9 bases separated the two germline ends. The CDR3 covers 13 residues. DNA of the CDR3: TGTGCCAGCAGTTTTAGACAGAATCAGCCCCAGCATTTT. Encoded protein: CASSFRQNQPQHF.

In this sample, this clonotype turned up many times. This rearrangement joins TRBV10-1 to TRBJ1-1; D not resolved. The V gene's germline CDR1 is WNHNN and CDR2 SYGVQD (reference sequence). The CDR3 consists of 14 residues. The ends were cut back, 0 bases at V and 5 bases at J, with 10 bases in the middle. The CDR3 sequence: CASSESRARTEAFF. In DNA, the CDR3 is TGCGCCAGCAGTGAGTCAAGGGCCCGGACTGAAGCTTTCTTT.

Only a few counts were recorded for this clonotype. The chain links TRBV5-1 to TRBJ1-2; D is undetermined. Germline V lookup: CDR1 SGHRS, CDR2 YFSETQ. The CDR3 contains 15 residues. The V end lost 4 bases, the J end lost 4 bases, and 17 bases lay between the germline ends. CDR3 bases: TGCGCCAGCAGCCCGGACCCTTCAACCGGCTATGGCTACACCTTC. Translating it yields CASSPDPSTGYGYTF.

To note about this clonotype: At one end, the junction sequence differs from germline, possibly due to a read error. The chain employs TRBV4-3 and TRBJ1-2; a possible D gene is TRBD1 (6 bases). This CDR3 has 12 residues. Germline CDR1 is LGHNA and CDR2 is YSLEER. CDR3 nucleotide sequence: TGCGCCAGCAGCCAAGAAAGGGGGTCGAGAGCCTTC. Residues: CASSQERGSRAF.

CDR3 sequence: CSVETGGERQYF. The CDR3 bases are TGCAGCGTTGAAACAGGGGGAGAAAGGCAGTACTTC. The chain combines TRBV29-1 with TRBJ2-7; 8 bases map to TRBD1. This CDR3 is built from 12 residues. V lost 2 bases and J lost 9; bases outside the gene matches: 6. Per germline, CDR1 SQVTM and CDR2 ANQGSEA.

This clonotype was picked up many times. V and J are TRBV2 and TRBJ2-7, with 10 bases identical to TRBD1. This CDR3 has 14 amino acids. V dropped 6 bases and J dropped 5; count of bases not matched to a gene: 7. Per germline, CDR1 SNHLY and CDR2 FYNNEI. The CDR3 region has the DNA TGTGCCAGCAGCCTGACAGGGGGCGGCGACGAGCAGTACTTC. Translated: CASSLTGGGDEQYF.

The chain joins TRBV29-1 to TRBJ2-3; D might be TRBD1 (6 bases). The CDR3 is 13 residues long. With 7 bases removed from V and 9 bases from J, the gap between germline ends came to 20 bases. Germline loops: CDR1 SQVTM, CDR2 ANQGSEA. This CDR3 is CSGDTGSGLTQYF. CDR3 bases: TGCAGCGGTGACACAGGGTCAGGGCTAACGCAGTATTTT.

This clonotype was observed once. The rearrangement joins TRBV7-9 to TRBJ1-2; 9 nucleotides line up with TRBD1. Germline CDR1 reads SEHNR; CDR2 reads FQNEAQ (reference sequence). The CDR3 is made up of 14 amino acids. J lost 12 bases, V lost 5 bases, and 13 bases had no gene match. The CDR3 DNA is TGTGCCAGCAGCCTAAGACAGGGGGGCTCTGGAAACACCTTC. Its translation: CASSLRQGGSGNTF.

There are many counts of this clonotype. The V and J genes are TRBV9 and TRBJ1-1, with 8 bases matching TRBD1. V lost 0 bases, J lost 3 bases, and 4 bases stayed unmatched. CDR3 length: 15 amino acids. The germline gives CDR1 SGDLS, CDR2 YYNGEE. CDR3 sequence reads: CASSVAGGADTEAFF. The CDR3 bases are TGTGCCAGCAGCGTAGCAGGGGGCGCCGACACTGAAGCTTTCTTT.

This clonotype was counted ten times or more. The chain joins TRBV12-3 or TRBV12-4 to TRBJ2-5, with unresolved D. V dropped 3 bases and J dropped 1 base, with 9 bases sitting between them. The CDR3 consists of 14 residues. In DNA, the CDR3 is TGTGCCAGCAGTTTTTCGACAACCCAAGAGACCCAGTACTTC. Protein: CASSFSTTQETQYF.

V is TRBV5-6 and J is TRBJ2-7; the D is unclear. This CDR3 contains 14 residues. With 4 bases removed from V and 1 base from J, the gap between germline ends came to 12 bases. Germline-derived CDR1 and CDR2 are SGHDT and YYEEEE. This CDR3 is CASSLYPSSYEQYF. In DNA, the CDR3 is TGTGCCAGCAGCCTGTACCCCAGTTCCTACGAGCAGTACTTC.

This clonotype appeared a few times. The chain recombines TRBV11-1 with TRBJ1-1, with a possible D match to TRBD1 (5 bases). Germline V gene data show CDR1 as SGHAT and CDR2 as FQDESV (reference sequence). The length of the CDR3 is 16 residues. V was trimmed by 5 bases and J by 4 bases, leaving 20 bases between them. This CDR3 reads CASSQRQGTFGTEAFF. The CDR3, as DNA: TGTGCCAGCAGCCAACGGCAGGGCACCTTCGGCACTGAAGCTTTCTTT.

J is TRBJ2-7 and V is TRBV20-1; D is perhaps TRBD1 or TRBD2 (6 bases each). Deletions cut 5 bases from V and 5 bases from J, with 22 bases between. CDR1 is DFQATT and CDR2 is SNEGSKA in the germline V gene (reference sequence). This CDR3 is built from 15 residues. CDR3 bases: TGCAGTGCTTTCGGCCTGGGGGGCGCCGGCGACGAGCAGTACTTC. It encodes CSAFGLGGAGDEQYF.

The chain is built from TRBV20-1 and TRBJ2-7; 7 bases match TRBD2. The ends lost 6 bases at V and 1 base at J; junction bases unmatched: 6. This CDR3 region has 13 residues. CDR1 is DFQATT, CDR2 SNEGSKA, per germline (reference sequence). CDR3 nucleotides: TGCAGTGCCACATGGGGGGGGTCCTACGAGCAGTACTTC. It codes for CSATWGGSYEQYF.

The CDR3 sequence is CSVVGQDMTGGPYEQYF. The CDR3 nucleotides are TGCAGCGTTGTCGGTCAGGATATGACAGGGGGCCCCTACGAGCAGTACTTC. The chain employs TRBV29-1 and TRBJ2-7; 10 nucleotides agree with TRBD1. Per the germline V gene, CDR1 is SQVTM and CDR2 is ANQGSEA. Germline trimming cut 4 bases from V and 2 bases from J; bases unmatched to any gene: 14. This CDR3 comprises 17 residues.

This clonotype was detected ten times or more. The CDR3 sequence: CASSPGQPYTEAFF. CDR3 DNA sequence: TGTGCCAGCAGTCCCGGACAGCCCTACACTGAAGCTTTCTTT. V and J are TRBV12-3 or TRBV12-4 and TRBJ1-1; a possible D gene is TRBD1 (6 bases). This CDR3 is 14 amino acids long. Trimming pared 5 bases from V and 3 bases from J, leaving 13 bases between.

This clonotype was counted many times. The CDR3 DNA reads as TGCAGCGTCATATCTGCACCGGGACAGGGGACCTACGAGCAGTACTTC. Translating gives CSVISAPGQGTYEQYF. The rearrangement uses TRBV29-1 and TRBJ2-7; TRBD1 agrees at 10 bases. The CDR3 runs 16 residues. Trimming at V came to 6 bases and at J to 2 bases, leaving 13 bases not matched to a gene. The germline gives CDR1 SQVTM, CDR2 ANQGSEA.

This chain connects TRBV29-1 to TRBJ1-4; possibly TRBD1 for D (5 bases). V shed 4 bases and J shed 5 bases, with 8 bases lying between them. The CDR3 runs 12 residues. CDR1 is SQVTM, CDR2 ANQGSEA, per germline. The CDR3 protein is CSVGGGNEKLFF. The CDR3, as DNA: TGCAGCGTTGGCGGGGGAAATGAAAAACTGTTTTTT.

This clonotype came up many times. The chain is built from TRBV7-9 and TRBJ2-7; 7 bases are shared with TRBD1. This CDR3 has 14 amino acids. From germline, CDR1 is SEHNR and CDR2 FQNEAQ (reference sequence). V was pared by 8 bases and J by 3 bases, with 10 bases of the junction left unmatched. The CDR3 here is CASAPGQARYEQYF. CDR3 bases: TGTGCCAGCGCTCCCGGACAGGCACGCTACGAGCAGTACTTC. Full variable domain (rest looked up from reference TRBV7-9 and TRBJ2-7): DTGVSQNPRHKITKRGQNVTFRCDPISEHNRLYWYRQTLGQGPEFLTYFQNEAQLEKSRLLSDRFSAERPKGSFSTLEIQRTEQGDSAMYLCASAPGQARYEQYFGPGTRLTVT.

This clonotype was seen only a few times. Here the CDR3 DNA reads TGTGCCAGCAGTCCGGACTTATGGACGACGTACGAGCAGTACTTC. Its protein is CASSPDLWTTYEQYF. The chain uses TRBV12-3 or TRBV12-4 and TRBJ2-7; D might be TRBD2 (5 bases). The CDR3 spans 15 residues. Trimming stripped 5 bases from V and 4 bases from J, with 18 bases between.

Only one count was recorded for this clonotype. The rearrangement uses TRBV10-3 and TRBJ1-6, with TRBD1 identical over 11 bases. This CDR3 has 16 amino acids. With V trimmed by 2 bases and J by 9 bases, 6 bases remained unmatched. Per the germline V gene, CDR1 is ENHRY and CDR2 is SYGVKD. The CDR3 nucleotides are TGTGCCATCAGTGAGACCTGGGACAGGGGGGGTTCACCCCTCCACTTT. Its protein product is CAISETWDRGGSPLHF.

There are many counts of this clonotype. The CDR3 nucleotides read TGTGCCAGCAGTTTACTCCCCTCGGACTCAGGCACAGAGACCCAGTACTTC. Its protein is CASSLLPSDSGTETQYF. The chain is built from TRBV12-3 or TRBV12-4 and TRBJ2-5; TRBD2 is a possible D gene (5 bases). V was pared by 2 bases and J by 4 bases, with 20 bases between. There are 17 residues in the CDR3.

There are a few counts of this clonotype. The gene calls are TRBV6-1 and TRBJ1-2, with a possible D match to TRBD1 (5 bases). The CDR3 sequence is 14 residues long. Germline lookup yields CDR1 MNHNS and CDR2 SASEGT. V was trimmed by 4 bases and J by 5 bases, leaving 14 bases between them. Here the CDR3 reads CASSGDRAPYGYTF. For the CDR3, the DNA is TGTGCCAGCAGTGGTGACAGAGCTCCATATGGCTACACCTTC.

The chain combines TRBV7-9 with TRBJ2-7, with 10 bases lining up with TRBD2. The trim removed 4 bases at V and 3 bases at J, leaving 9 bases unmatched. CDR1 and CDR2 from the germline V gene are SEHNR and FQNEAQ (reference sequence). The CDR3 is made up of 16 amino acids. The CDR3 nucleotides are TGTGCCAGCAGCTCGTATAGCGGGAGGTATAGCTACGAGCAGTACTTC. This codes for CASSSYSGRYSYEQYF.